This T cell receptor (beta chain) comes out of a study of graft-versus-host responses after intestinal transplantation. Study-level background: Multivisceral, liver-intestinal, or isolated intestinal transplants were received by the recipients. Each recipient received anti-thymocyte globulin induction, then tacrolimus and steroids for approximately 3 years. Study-level points and caveats: GvH clone levels peaked in circulation, and this peak was associated with early post-transplant HvG declines.

Trimming took off 1 base at V and 3 bases at J, with 10 bases between the two ends. CDR1 is SEHNR, CDR2 FQNEAQ, per germline (reference sequence). This CDR3 region has 14 residues. Data came from immunoSEQ multiplex PCR; TCRdb stores just in-frame clones and leaves some out. This repertoire shows 40,000 to 60,000 clones, approximately 88% found once; its top ten account for roughly 0.45%. Worth noting for this clone: Its specificity is unknown.

The sample in question was unstimulated CD4+ T cells sorted from spleen or lymph node cells, obtained before transplant. The TCR originated in a human donor who was the organ donor for an intestinal transplant. The rearrangement links TRBV7-9 to TRBJ2-7; no clear D gene. CDR3 region: CASSLEAWRYEQYF. CDR3 nucleotide sequence: TGTGCCAGCAGCTTAGAGGCCTGGCGCTACGAGCAGTACTTC.